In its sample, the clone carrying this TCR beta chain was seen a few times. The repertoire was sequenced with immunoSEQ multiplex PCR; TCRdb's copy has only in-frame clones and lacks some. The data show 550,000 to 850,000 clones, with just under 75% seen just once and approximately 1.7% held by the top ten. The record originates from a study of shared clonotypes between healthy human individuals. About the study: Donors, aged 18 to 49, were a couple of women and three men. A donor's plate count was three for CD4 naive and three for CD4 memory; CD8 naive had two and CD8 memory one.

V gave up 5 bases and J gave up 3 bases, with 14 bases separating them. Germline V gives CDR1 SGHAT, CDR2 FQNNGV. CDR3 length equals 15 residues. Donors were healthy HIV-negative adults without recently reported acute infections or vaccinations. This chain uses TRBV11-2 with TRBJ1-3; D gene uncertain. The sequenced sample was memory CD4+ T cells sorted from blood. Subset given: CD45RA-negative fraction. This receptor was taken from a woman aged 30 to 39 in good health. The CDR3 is CASSQSELLGNTIYF. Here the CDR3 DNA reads TGTGCCAGCAGCCAAAGCGAGCTGCTTGGAAACACCATATATTTT.